A selection of T cell receptor beta chains follows, all from one sample in a study of post-analysis software for immune sequencing data. TCRdb re-derived calls from the PCR reads in MiXCR, one entry per CDR3 protein. The sample yields roughly 700,000 distinct CDR3 sequences, just under 30% seen once. The sequencing sample was made of blood. These receptors came from a girl aged 10-17 years with multiple sclerosis. Both conserved end residues are part of each CDR3. A D gene is named only where the DNA matches it firmly. Clone size is not always given. Where it is, it says once, few, many or a class for expanded clones.

d_call: -
v_call: TRBV5-1
clone_size: -
j_call: TRBJ1-4
cdr3_aa: CASSSTGRSDEKLFF
cdr3_nt: TGCGCCAGCAGCTCAACGGGGCGTTCGGATGAAAAACTGTTTTTT

d_call: -
v_call: TRBV27
clone_size: -
j_call: TRBJ1-6
cdr3_aa: CASSLRDGYYPTPPHF
cdr3_nt: TGTGCCAGCAGTTTAAGGGACGGATACTACCCCACGCCCCCCCACTTT

d_call: TRBD1
v_call: TRBV20-1
clone_size: -
j_call: TRBJ2-1
cdr3_aa: CSASYTGGLQFF
cdr3_nt: TGCAGTGCTAGTTATACAGGGGGACTGCAGTTCTTC

d_call: -
v_call: TRBV5-1
clone_size: few
j_call: TRBJ2-7
cdr3_aa: CASSLAVNSYEQYF
cdr3_nt: TGCGCCAGCAGCTTGGCCGTGAACTCCTACGAGCAGTACTTC

d_call: -
v_call: TRBV29-1
clone_size: -
j_call: TRBJ2-5
cdr3_aa: CSADRSGETRYF
cdr3_nt: TGCAGCGCCGATAGGTCGGGAGAGACCCGGTACTTC

d_call: -
v_call: TRBV20-1
clone_size: -
j_call: TRBJ2-3
cdr3_aa: CSARVRSSADTQYF
cdr3_nt: TGCAGTGCTAGAGTGAGGAGCTCGGCAGATACGCAGTATTTT

d_call: -
v_call: TRBV6-5
clone_size: -
j_call: TRBJ2-1
cdr3_aa: CASSYSKATEEQFF
cdr3_nt: TGTGCCAGCAGTTACTCGAAGGCTACCGAGGAGCAGTTCTTC

d_call: TRBD1
v_call: TRBV29-1
clone_size: -
j_call: TRBJ1-5
cdr3_aa: CSVVFAPGGRGNQPQHF
cdr3_nt: TGCAGCGTTGTGTTTGCCCCAGGGGGTAGGGGCAATCAGCCCCAGCATTTT

d_call: TRBD2
v_call: TRBV5-1
clone_size: -
j_call: TRBJ2-5
cdr3_aa: CASSLDTGEGLETQYF
cdr3_nt: TGCGCCAGCAGCTTGGATACCGGGGAGGGGTTAGAGACCCAGTACTTC

d_call: TRBD2
v_call: TRBV10-2
clone_size: once
j_call: TRBJ2-5
cdr3_aa: CASLAVQETQYF
cdr3_nt: TGCGCCAGCCTAGCGGTCCAAGAGACCCAGTACTTC

d_call: -
v_call: TRBV7-9
clone_size: -
j_call: TRBJ2-7
cdr3_aa: CASSHNEQYF
cdr3_nt: TGTGCCAGCAGCCATAACGAGCAGTACTTC

d_call: -
v_call: TRBV12-3/TRBV12-4
clone_size: -
j_call: TRBJ2-3
cdr3_aa: CASSLFDGPGTDTQYF
cdr3_nt: TGTGCCAGCAGTTTATTTGATGGGCCGGGCACAGATACGCAGTATTTT

d_call: TRBD2
v_call: TRBV6-5
clone_size: -
j_call: TRBJ2-3
cdr3_aa: CASSLNRREATDTQYF
cdr3_nt: TGTGCCAGCAGCTTGAACAGGCGGGAGGCGACAGATACGCAGTATTTT

d_call: -
v_call: TRBV20-1
clone_size: -
j_call: TRBJ2-1
cdr3_aa: CSARGSFDEQFF
cdr3_nt: TGCAGTGCTAGGGGCAGTTTCGATGAGCAGTTCTTC

d_call: -
v_call: TRBV20-1
clone_size: -
j_call: TRBJ1-2
cdr3_aa: CSATLYGYTF
cdr3_nt: TGCAGTGCAACCCTTTACGGCTACACCTTC

d_call: -
v_call: TRBV6-2/TRBV6-3
clone_size: -
j_call: TRBJ2-7
cdr3_aa: CASSPLRPGEQYF
cdr3_nt: TGTGCCAGCAGTCCCCTTCGACCCGGCGAGCAGTACTTC

d_call: TRBD2
v_call: TRBV3-1
clone_size: -
j_call: TRBJ2-3
cdr3_aa: CASRSGGAKTDTQYF
cdr3_nt: TGTGCCAGCCGGTCGGGGGGGGCTAAGACAGATACGCAGTATTTT

d_call: -
v_call: TRBV9
clone_size: -
j_call: TRBJ1-5
cdr3_aa: CASSVATGGPQHF
cdr3_nt: TGTGCCAGCAGCGTAGCTACTGGGGGGCCCCAGCATTTT

d_call: -
v_call: TRBV29-1
clone_size: many
j_call: TRBJ1-2
cdr3_aa: CSVEGGYTF
cdr3_nt: TGCAGCGTAGAAGGGGGCTACACCTTC

d_call: TRBD2
v_call: TRBV15
clone_size: many
j_call: TRBJ2-5
cdr3_aa: CATSRGGKETQYF
cdr3_nt: TGTGCCACCAGCAGGGGAGGGAAGGAGACCCAGTACTTC

d_call: -
v_call: TRBV20-1
clone_size: few
j_call: TRBJ2-7
cdr3_aa: CSASVSGAPYEQYF
cdr3_nt: TGCAGTGCTAGTGTTTCGGGAGCACCCTACGAGCAGTACTTC

d_call: TRBD2
v_call: TRBV20-1
clone_size: few
j_call: TRBJ2-7
cdr3_aa: CSATGLAGVFVEQYF
cdr3_nt: TGCAGTGCTACCGGACTAGCGGGAGTTTTTGTCGAGCAGTACTTC

d_call: -
v_call: TRBV18
clone_size: -
j_call: TRBJ1-1
cdr3_aa: CASSLWEEGPEAFF
cdr3_nt: TGTGCCAGCTCACTCTGGGAGGAGGGACCTGAAGCTTTCTTT

d_call: TRBD1
v_call: TRBV6-2/TRBV6-3
clone_size: few
j_call: TRBJ1-5
cdr3_aa: CASSLAGQGGQPQHF
cdr3_nt: TGTGCCAGCAGTTTGGCGGGACAGGGCGGCCAGCCCCAGCATTTT

d_call: TRBD1
v_call: TRBV5-1
clone_size: -
j_call: TRBJ2-3
cdr3_aa: CASRRGLVTDTQYF
cdr3_nt: TGCGCCAGCAGGAGGGGGCTGGTGACAGATACGCAGTATTTT

d_call: -
v_call: TRBV6-5
clone_size: -
j_call: TRBJ1-5
cdr3_aa: CASSYELGLPQHF
cdr3_nt: TGTGCCAGCAGCTATGAGTTGGGTCTGCCCCAGCATTTT

d_call: TRBD1
v_call: TRBV28
clone_size: few
j_call: TRBJ2-7
cdr3_aa: CASLRDRGDEQYF
cdr3_nt: TGTGCCAGCCTGAGGGACAGGGGGGACGAGCAGTACTTC

d_call: -
v_call: TRBV6-2/TRBV6-3
clone_size: many
j_call: TRBJ2-7
cdr3_aa: CASSFTETPYEQYF
cdr3_nt: TGTGCCAGCAGTTTTACCGAGACCCCCTACGAGCAGTACTTC

d_call: -
v_call: TRBV12-3/TRBV12-4
clone_size: few
j_call: TRBJ2-5
cdr3_aa: CASIVTPPGETQYF
cdr3_nt: TGTGCCAGCATCGTTACCCCACCGGGGGAGACCCAGTACTTC

d_call: -
v_call: TRBV6-2/TRBV6-3
clone_size: few
j_call: TRBJ2-3
cdr3_aa: CASSLGTPVDTQYF
cdr3_nt: TGTGCCAGCAGTCTCGGCACCCCCGTGGATACGCAGTATTTT

d_call: -
v_call: TRBV2
clone_size: -
j_call: TRBJ2-1
cdr3_aa: CASTGRIYNEQFF
cdr3_nt: TGTGCCAGCACCGGACGGATTTACAATGAGCAGTTCTTC

d_call: -
v_call: TRBV15
clone_size: -
j_call: TRBJ1-5
cdr3_aa: CATSRPNQPQHF
cdr3_nt: TGTGCCACCAGCAGACCTAATCAGCCCCAGCATTTT

d_call: -
v_call: TRBV18
clone_size: few
j_call: TRBJ2-1
cdr3_aa: CASSPAGNYNEQFF
cdr3_nt: TGTGCCAGCTCACCCGCGGGGAACTACAATGAGCAGTTCTTC

d_call: -
v_call: TRBV2
clone_size: few
j_call: TRBJ2-3
cdr3_aa: CASSEGGREKYF
cdr3_nt: TGTGCCAGCAGTGAAGGGGGCAGGGAGAAGTATTTT

d_call: TRBD1
v_call: TRBV12-3/TRBV12-4
clone_size: few
j_call: TRBJ2-5
cdr3_aa: CASSLGDRVIQETQYF
cdr3_nt: TGTGCCAGCAGTCTGGGGGACAGGGTAATCCAAGAGACCCAGTACTTC

d_call: TRBD1
v_call: TRBV28
clone_size: -
j_call: TRBJ1-2
cdr3_aa: CASSFATGASYGYTF
cdr3_nt: TGTGCCAGCAGTTTTGCGACAGGGGCTAGCTATGGCTACACCTTC

d_call: TRBD1
v_call: TRBV10-3
clone_size: few
j_call: TRBJ2-1
cdr3_aa: CATRVRDRVGTNNEQFF
cdr3_nt: TGTGCCACTAGGGTCCGGGACAGGGTCGGGACTAATAATGAGCAGTTCTTC

d_call: -
v_call: TRBV10-3
clone_size: -
j_call: TRBJ2-5
cdr3_aa: CAIMKSTNQETQYF
cdr3_nt: TGTGCCATCATGAAATCGACCAACCAAGAGACCCAGTACTTC

d_call: TRBD2
v_call: TRBV14
clone_size: -
j_call: TRBJ2-1
cdr3_aa: CASSQWPLSGRSSNVQFF
cdr3_nt: TGTGCCAGCAGCCAATGGCCACTCAGCGGGAGAAGTAGCAATGTGCAGTTCTTC

d_call: -
v_call: TRBV7-9
clone_size: -
j_call: TRBJ1-2
cdr3_aa: CASRDRGPQFGYTF
cdr3_nt: TGTGCCAGCAGGGACCGGGGCCCCCAGTTTGGCTACACCTTC

d_call: -
v_call: TRBV2
clone_size: -
j_call: TRBJ1-5
cdr3_aa: CASSAVRGSNQPQHF
cdr3_nt: TGTGCCAGCAGTGCGGTCCGGGGTAGCAATCAGCCCCAGCATTTT

d_call: -
v_call: TRBV12-3/TRBV12-4
clone_size: -
j_call: TRBJ2-5
cdr3_aa: CASSFGSGQETQYF
cdr3_nt: TGTGCCAGCAGTTTCGGGTCGGGCCAAGAGACCCAGTACTTC

d_call: -
v_call: TRBV29-1
clone_size: -
j_call: TRBJ1-1
cdr3_aa: CSVYDMGGDTEAFF
cdr3_nt: TGCAGCGTTTACGACATGGGGGGCGACACTGAAGCTTTCTTT

d_call: -
v_call: TRBV20-1
clone_size: -
j_call: TRBJ2-7
cdr3_aa: CSARDGLSYEQYF
cdr3_nt: TGCAGTGCTAGAGACGGGCTCTCCTACGAGCAGTACTTC

d_call: -
v_call: TRBV5-1
clone_size: -
j_call: TRBJ2-7
cdr3_aa: CASSSTSSGSGAYEQYF
cdr3_nt: TGCGCCAGCAGCTCAACATCAAGCGGAAGTGGGGCCTACGAGCAGTACTTC

d_call: -
v_call: TRBV5-1
clone_size: -
j_call: TRBJ2-1
cdr3_aa: CASSYLQGKGYEQFF
cdr3_nt: TGCGCCAGCAGCTACCTACAGGGAAAGGGGTATGAGCAGTTCTTC

d_call: -
v_call: TRBV20-1
clone_size: -
j_call: TRBJ1-4
cdr3_aa: CSARGRTEENEKLFF
cdr3_nt: TGCAGTGCTAGGGGGAGGACAGAGGAGAATGAAAAACTGTTTTTT

d_call: -
v_call: TRBV7-2
clone_size: few
j_call: TRBJ2-3
cdr3_aa: CASSPGDRRNTQYF
cdr3_nt: TGTGCCAGCAGCCCCGGAGACCGGCGGAATACGCAGTATTTT

d_call: TRBD1
v_call: TRBV29-1
clone_size: -
j_call: TRBJ1-5
cdr3_aa: CSVAQGVNNQPQHF
cdr3_nt: TGCAGCGTCGCCCAGGGGGTCAACAATCAGCCCCAGCATTTT

d_call: -
v_call: TRBV12-3/TRBV12-4
clone_size: -
j_call: TRBJ2-5
cdr3_aa: CASSFSGETRYF
cdr3_nt: TGTGCCAGCAGTTTCTCGGGCGAGACCCGGTACTTC

d_call: -
v_call: TRBV5-1
clone_size: -
j_call: TRBJ2-3
cdr3_aa: CASSAAGVGTDTQYF
cdr3_nt: TGCGCCAGCAGCGCAGCGGGCGTGGGCACAGATACGCAGTATTTT

d_call: TRBD2
v_call: TRBV27
clone_size: -
j_call: TRBJ2-3
cdr3_aa: CASSRPGLAGGPDTQYF
cdr3_nt: TGTGCCAGCAGTAGACCGGGACTAGCGGGAGGACCAGATACGCAGTATTTT